This TCR beta chain was recorded in a study of blood T cell repertoires in COVID-19. Study summary: T cells, B-cell-depleted T cells, or PBMCs provided the cDNA or gDNA that served as material.

Per the authors' pipeline: Reference gene primer amplification gave nucleated cell count estimates. Sequencing was performed with immunoSEQ multiplex PCR; in TCRdb, only in-frame clones are kept and a portion is missing. For V, J and clone size, that table is used; D and trimming come from the DNA. This table holds 150,000 to 200,000 clones, roughly 93% found once. This CDR3 region has 16 residues. Germline V CDR1 and CDR2: MNHEY, SVGEGT. V lost 5 bases, J lost 1 base, and 10 bases stayed unmatched. Patients from Seattle were sampled longitudinally, starting during active infection. The sequence derives from a woman aged 60-75 years with COVID-19, enrolled during active disease. The V and J genes are TRBV6-2 or TRBV6-3 and TRBJ1-1, with 7 bases fitting TRBD1. The material sequenced was peripheral blood. The CDR3 coding sequence is TGTGCCAGCAGTATTCCGGGACAGTCCAAGAACACTGAAGCTTTCTTT. Translated: CASSIPGQSKNTEAFF.